Below are 32 T cell receptor beta chains sequenced from a single sample in a study of blood T cell repertoires in COVID-19. The repertoire was sequenced with immunoSEQ multiplex PCR; TCRdb's copy has only in-frame clones and lacks some. The sample gives 45,000 to 65,000 clones, 75% to 80% of which show up once; about 25% is in the top ten. The sequencing input was peripheral blood. These receptors were taken from a human donor in a cohort sampled during active COVID-19.

The chain combines TRBV30 with TRBJ1-2; TRBD1 matches 7 bases. Losses at the gene ends were 1 base for V and 4 bases for J; bases not matched to a gene: 3. Germline CDR1 is GTSNPN and CDR2 is SVGIG (reference sequence). CDR3 length: 13 residues. The DNA of the CDR3 is TGTGCCTGGAGTGGGCCAGGGGGCTATGGCTACACCTTC. Amino acid sequence: CAWSGPGGYGYTF.

For this clone: The missing conserved phenylalanine or tryptophan at the end of this CDR3 makes a read error likely. The V call is TRBV7-2, the J call TRBJ1-1; a weak D match, TRBD1 (6 bases). Germline loops: CDR1 SGHTA, CDR2 FQGNSA. CDR3 length: 13 amino acids. V was clipped by 3 bases and J by 6 bases, with 11 bases between them. Written as DNA, the CDR3 is TGTGCCAGCAGCTTCCAACAGGGAGCTGAAGCTTTCCTT. This gives the protein CASSFQQGAEAFL.

The count of this clone is one. The chain has TRBV7-8 and TRBJ2-2; D is unclear. The germline V gene has CDR1 SGHVS and CDR2 FQNEAQ. The CDR3 is made up of 16 amino acids. V dropped 7 bases and J dropped 2 bases, with 17 bases sitting between them. The CDR3 DNA sequence: TGTGCCAGCACTTTCGAAAACTCACTCAACACCGGGGAGCTGTTTTTT. Protein sequence: CASTFENSLNTGELFF.

This clone was recorded a few times. The rearrangement uses TRBV10-3 and TRBJ2-7, with D possibly matching TRBD2 (5 bases). The CDR3 has 14 residues. V lost 3 bases and J 0 bases, leaving 9 bases between the germline ends. Germline CDR1 ENHRY, CDR2 SYGVKD. The CDR3: CAISDREYSYEQYF. DNA for the CDR3: TGTGCCATCAGTGATCGGGAATACTCCTACGAGCAGTACTTC.

The CDR3 protein is CASSTLSGAEQYF. The CDR3 nucleotides are TGTGCCAGCAGCACCCTGTCAGGGGCCGAGCAGTACTTC. The chain links TRBV12-3 or TRBV12-4 to TRBJ2-7; D is perhaps TRBD1 (6 bases). The V end was cut by 6 bases, the J end by 6 bases, with 15 bases between. The CDR3 has 13 amino acids.

This clone has a handful of counts. The chain uses TRBV24-1 and TRBJ2-7; possibly TRBD1 for D (5 bases). Trimming stripped 8 bases from V and 3 bases from J, with 13 bases between. CDR1 and CDR2 (germline): KGHDR, SFDVKD. The CDR3 has 13 residues. CDR3 sequence reads: CATTLPGIYEQYF. As DNA, the CDR3 is TGTGCCACCACATTGCCAGGGATCTACGAGCAGTACTTC.

This chain uses TRBV5-1 with TRBJ2-3, with D perhaps matching TRBD2 (6 bases). The V gene's germline CDR1 is SGHRS and CDR2 YFSETQ. CDR3 size: 16 residues. Trimming removed 3 bases from V and 5 bases from J, with 19 bases in between. For the CDR3, the DNA is TGCGCCAGCAGCTGGGGGTCGGGGGTCTCTGGAGATACGCAGTATTTT. Translating gives CASSWGSGVSGDTQYF. The variable domain in full, completed from reference TRBV5-1 and TRBJ2-3, reads KAGVTQTPRYLIKTRGQQVTLSCSPISGHRSVSWYQQTPGQGLQFLFEYFSETQRNKGNFPGRFSGRQFSNSRSEMNVSTLELGDSALYLCASSWGSGVSGDTQYFGPGTRLTVL.

This chain connects TRBV30 to TRBJ1-1, with D hard to call. From germline, CDR1 is GTSNPN and CDR2 SVGIG (reference sequence). The CDR3 length is 12 residues. Trimming took off 0 bases at V and 6 bases at J, with 8 bases between the two ends. The CDR3 DNA reads as TGTGCCTGGAGTGTACTCGGGTCTGAAGCTTTCTTT. The encoded protein is CAWSVLGSEAFF.

The V gene is TRBV18, the J gene TRBJ1-5, with 11 bases aligning to TRBD1. CDR1 is KGHSH and CDR2 is LQKENI in the germline V gene. The CDR3 sequence is 16 residues long. V was pared by 3 bases and J by 4 bases, with 5 bases of the junction left unmatched. The chain's CDR3 is CASSPQGTGGNQPQHF. The CDR3 DNA sequence: TGTGCCAGCTCACCTCAGGGGACAGGGGGTAATCAGCCCCAGCATTTT.

The chain has TRBV3-1 (or the pseudogene TRBV3-2) and TRBJ2-5; 10 positions agree with TRBD2. Germline CDR1 and CDR2: LGHDT and YNNKEL (reference sequence). The CDR3 contains 16 residues. V trimming: 1 base; J trimming: 7 bases; junction bases outside the gene matches: 9. CDR3 protein: CASSQAGGGLALTQYF. CDR3 DNA sequence: TGTGCCAGCAGCCAAGCCGGAGGGGGACTAGCGTTGACCCAGTACTTC.

The chain joins TRBV6-4 to TRBJ1-2; TRBD1 matches 9 bases. The CDR3 spans 15 residues. Germline V gene lookup returns CDR1 MRHNA and CDR2 SNTAGT. V trimming: 2 bases; J trimming: 8 bases; junction bases outside the gene matches: 9. This CDR3 reads CASSDPEGQGHGYTF. The CDR3 DNA sequence: TGTGCCAGCAGTGACCCCGAGGGACAGGGTCACGGCTACACCTTC.

The rearrangement uses TRBV7-9 and TRBJ2-3, with 9 bases fitting TRBD1. Trimming took 10 bases from V and 0 from J; bases not matched to a gene: 11. This CDR3 comprises 16 residues. The germline CDR1 and CDR2 sequences are SEHNR and FQNEAQ (reference sequence). The DNA for the CDR3 is TGTGCCACTTCTCTGGGACAGGGTGCTAGCACAGATACGCAGTATTTT. Its translation is CATSLGQGASTDTQYF.

This clone was counted only a few times. CDR3 amino acids: CATTLGHNTEAFF. Here the CDR3 DNA reads TGTGCCACTACTTTGGGACATAACACTGAAGCTTTCTTT. V is TRBV19 and J is TRBJ1-1; weak D call: TRBD1 (6 bases). Germline V gene sequence: CDR1 LNHDA, CDR2 SQIVND (reference sequence). This CDR3 contains 13 residues. The V end was cut by 10 bases, the J end by 2 bases, with 14 bases between.

The chain employs TRBV21-1 and TRBJ2-7; whether TRBD2, the table's D call, matches the DNA was not checked. TRBV21-1 is recorded as a pseudogene. The CDR3 sequence is 14 residues long. The CDR3 loop reads CAYRGEANPHEQYF. CDR3 coding DNA: TGTGCCTACCGCGGTGAGGCCAACCCCCACGAGCAGTACTTC.

The chain recombines TRBV7-3 with TRBJ2-2; D is unresolved. Trimming cost V 0 bases and J 1 base, with 9 bases left between them. From germline, CDR1 is SGHTA and CDR2 FQGTGA. There are 16 residues in the CDR3. CDR3 in DNA: TGTGCCAGCAGCTTAACGTGGGCAGGGAACACCGGGGAGCTGTTTTTT. Translating gives CASSLTWAGNTGELFF.

This clone showed up just once. The chain carries TRBV19 and TRBJ2-7, with TRBD1 as a possible D gene (5 bases). CDR3 length: 15 residues. Deletions cut 5 bases from V and 6 bases from J, with 20 bases between. Germline CDR1 is LNHDA and CDR2 is SQIVND (reference sequence). CDR3: CASSHGHLATGEQYF. The CDR3 nucleotides are TGTGCCAGTAGTCACGGACACCTCGCCACCGGCGAGCAGTACTTC.

This chain connects TRBV7-9 to TRBJ2-7; a possible D gene is TRBD2 (6 bases). This CDR3 spans 15 amino acids. The germline CDR1 and CDR2 sequences are SEHNR and FQNEAQ (reference sequence). The V and J ends lost 1 base and 4 bases respectively, with 14 bases between them. CDR3 nucleotides: TGTGCCAGCAGCTTAGGTCGGGGGTTTGGGTACGAGCAGTACTTC. Translating it yields CASSLGRGFGYEQYF.

This chain connects TRBV5-1 to TRBJ1-6; D is undetermined. CDR3 length: 14 amino acids. Germline CDR1 is SGHRS and CDR2 is YFSETQ. V lost 0 bases and J 8 bases, leaving 9 bases between the germline ends. CDR3 DNA: TGCGCCAGCAGCTTGGCCCTGGCGGATTCACCCCTCCACTTT. Its translation: CASSLALADSPLHF.

The CDR3 DNA reads as TGTGCCAGCAGCCCATACAGCGGCACTGAAGCTTTCTTT. This translates into CASSPYSGTEAFF. This chain connects TRBV7-9 to TRBJ1-1; D gene uncertain. V lost 5 bases and J lost 4, with 11 bases in between. This CDR3 is 13 amino acids long. Germline CDR1 and CDR2: SEHNR and FQNEAQ (reference sequence).

The rearrangement links TRBV30 to TRBJ2-7; TRBD1 is a possible D gene (6 bases). Trimming removed 4 bases at V and 2 bases at J, with 9 bases between. In germline, CDR1 is GTSNPN, CDR2 SVGIG (reference sequence). The CDR3 contains 12 residues. The CDR3: CAWKRDTYEQYF. Here the CDR3 DNA reads TGTGCCTGGAAAAGGGACACCTACGAGCAGTACTTC.

The chain carries TRBV18 and TRBJ2-5; 7 nucleotides match TRBD1. J gave up 3 bases and V 3 bases, and 1 base lay outside the gene matches. The CDR3 is 13 residues long. Germline-derived CDR1 and CDR2 are KGHSH and LQKENI. As DNA, the CDR3 is TGTGCCAGCTCACCCGGGACAGAAGAGACCCAGTACTTC. It translates to CASSPGTEETQYF.

V gene TRBV27 combines with J gene TRBJ2-7, with 9 bases identical to TRBD1. With V trimmed by 5 bases and J by 9 bases, 20 bases remained unmatched. The CDR3 covers 17 residues. CDR1 is MNHEY and CDR2 is SMNVEV in the germline V gene (reference sequence). The CDR3: CASSQKHPGQGQTRQYF. The CDR3 DNA reads as TGTGCCAGCAGTCAAAAACACCCGGGACAGGGACAAACCCGGCAGTACTTC.

This chain connects TRBV2 to TRBJ1-2; 7 positions match TRBD1. Germline V CDR1 and CDR2: SNHLY, FYNNEI. The CDR3 covers 14 residues. With V trimmed by 6 bases and J by 4 bases, 8 bases remained unmatched. The CDR3 loop is CASRPDRAGYGYTF. The DNA of the CDR3 is TGTGCCAGCAGACCCGACAGGGCTGGCTATGGCTACACCTTC. Looking up the rest from reference TRBV2 and TRBJ1-2 gives the full variable domain: EPEVTQTPSHQVTQMGQEVILRCVPISNHLYFYWYRQILGQKVEFLVSFYNNEISEKSEIFDDQFSVERPDGSNFTLKIRSTKLEDSAMYFCASRPDRAGYGYTFGSGTRLTVV.

The gene calls are TRBV6-1 and TRBJ2-3; no clear D gene. CDR3 length: 16 residues. Trimming stripped 0 bases from V and 5 bases from J, with 15 bases between. The germline V gene encodes CDR1 MNHNS and CDR2 SASEGT. The CDR3: CASSEAAVPGLDTQYF. The CDR3 DNA reads TGTGCCAGCAGTGAAGCGGCGGTCCCTGGGTTAGATACGCAGTATTTT.

The chain is built from TRBV2 and TRBJ2-5, with a tentative D call TRBD1 (6 bases). Trimming left V 6 bases short and J 7 bases short, with 21 bases between. The germline V gene has CDR1 SNHLY and CDR2 FYNNEI. This CDR3 contains 15 residues. The CDR3: CASSPKGQGLVTQYF. The CDR3 bases are TGTGCCAGCAGCCCCAAGGGGCAGGGGTTAGTGACCCAGTACTTC.

V and J are TRBV7-9 and TRBJ2-1; D gene uncertain. V shed 4 bases and J shed 3 bases, with 10 bases lying between them. This CDR3 has 14 amino acids. Germline V CDR1 and CDR2: SEHNR, FQNEAQ (reference sequence). The CDR3 DNA is TGTGCCAGCAGCTCCCTCCCCCTCTACAATGAGCAGTTCTTC. It translates to CASSSLPLYNEQFF.

The chain carries TRBV5-5 and TRBJ1-4; 12 bases are shared with TRBD1. V lost 4 bases, J lost 6 bases, and 4 bases stayed unmatched. CDR1 SGHKS and CDR2 YYEKEE come from the germline V gene (reference sequence). This CDR3 has 15 amino acids. CDR3 sequence reads: CASSLGTGGYEKLFF. The CDR3 bases are TGTGCCAGCAGCCTGGGGACAGGGGGCTATGAAAAACTGTTTTTT.

CDR3 protein: CASSIVGRSNEQFF. The CDR3 nucleotides are TGTGCCAGTAGTATAGTGGGGCGAAGCAATGAGCAGTTCTTC. This chain links TRBV19 with TRBJ2-1, with D perhaps TRBD1 (5 bases). Per the germline V gene, CDR1 is LNHDA and CDR2 is SQIVND (reference sequence). The CDR3 spans 14 residues. The V gene lost 1 base and the J gene lost 6 bases, with 10 bases spanning the gap.

The V and J genes are TRBV18 and TRBJ2-5; 11 bases are a match to TRBD2. This CDR3 has 15 residues. Trimming took 0 bases from V and 4 from J; bases not matched to a gene: 1. Germline V gives CDR1 KGHSH, CDR2 LQKENI. DNA for the CDR3: TGTGCCAGCTCACCACCAGGACTAGCGGGAGAGACCCAGTACTTC. Protein sequence: CASSPPGLAGETQYF.

The J gene is TRBJ2-3, the V gene TRBV29-1, with D maybe TRBD1 (6 bases). Germline V gives CDR1 SQVTM, CDR2 ANQGSEA. This CDR3 spans 12 amino acids. The CDR3 DNA follows: TGCAGTGTTAGGACAGCAAGGGATACGCAGTATTTT. Protein product: CSVRTARDTQYF.

The rearrangement uses TRBV11-2 and TRBJ2-7; no firm D call. Trimming removed 3 bases at V and 4 bases at J, with 10 bases between. Per germline, CDR1 SGHAT and CDR2 FQNNGV. The CDR3 has 13 amino acids. CDR3 in amino acids: CASSFSLEYEQYF. The DNA for the CDR3 is TGTGCCAGCAGCTTTAGCCTAGAGTACGAGCAGTACTTC.

There are a few counts of this clone. The chain couples TRBV9 to TRBJ1-4; D unclear. The V end lost 0 bases, the J end lost 2 bases, and 20 bases lay between the germline ends. Germline assignment: CDR1 SGDLS and CDR2 YYNGEE. This CDR3 comprises 19 residues. The CDR3 sequence: CASSVGPVRGFGTNEKLFF. In DNA form, the CDR3 reads TGTGCCAGCAGCGTAGGTCCGGTGAGAGGGTTCGGGACTAATGAAAAACTGTTTTTT.